This T cell receptor (beta chain) originates from a study of T cells in Graves' hyperthyroidism and ophthalmopathy. About the study: Peripheral blood was taken when the disease was first diagnosed, before any treatment began.

The study's findings and limits: The model identified upcoming ophthalmopathy a median approximately six months ahead of onset.

The definition of stable Graves' hyperthyroidism was no ophthalmopathy progression within 18 months. These patients, aged 18 to 65, had recently diagnosed hyperthyroidism lasting under 2 months. RNA transcripts served as the template for amplifying TCR beta CDR3 regions. Initially, a first-round RT-PCR of the TCR CDR3 employed the HTBI primer set. One entry per CDR3 protein, called by TCRdb with MiXCR from the multiplex PCR reads. Here the sample spans fewer than 350,000 distinct CDR3 sequences, around 15% being singletons. The CDR3 consists of 14 residues. CDR1 is MNHEY, CDR2 SMNVEV, per germline (reference sequence). V shed 4 bases and J shed 4 bases, with 11 bases lying between them. This clonotype was detected ten times or more. Its antigen remains unidentified.

This receptor was obtained from a woman aged 40 to 49 with Graves' hyperthyroidism. Input material: blood. This chain links TRBV27 with TRBJ1-5; D is unresolved. Here the CDR3 DNA reads TGTGCCAGCAGTTGGAAGAGAGGGAATCAGCCCCAGCATTTT. Its protein product is CASSWKRGNQPQHF.